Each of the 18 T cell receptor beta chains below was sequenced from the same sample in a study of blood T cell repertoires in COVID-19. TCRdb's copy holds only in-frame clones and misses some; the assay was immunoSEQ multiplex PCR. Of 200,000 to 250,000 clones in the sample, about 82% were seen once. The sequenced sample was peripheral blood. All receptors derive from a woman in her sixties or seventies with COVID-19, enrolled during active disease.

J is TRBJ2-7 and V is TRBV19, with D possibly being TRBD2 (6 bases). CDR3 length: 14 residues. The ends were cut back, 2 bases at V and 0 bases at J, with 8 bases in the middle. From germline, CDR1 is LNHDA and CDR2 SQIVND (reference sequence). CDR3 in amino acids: CASSISGSSYEQYF. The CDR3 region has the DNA TGTGCCAGTAGTATATCCGGGAGCTCCTACGAGCAGTACTTC. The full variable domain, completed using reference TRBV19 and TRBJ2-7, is DGGITQSPKYLFRKEGQNVTLSCEQNLNHDAMYWYRQDPGQGLRLIYYSQIVNDFQKGDIAEGYSVSREKKESFPLTVTSAQKNPTAFYLCASSISGSSYEQYFGPGTRLTVT.

CDR3 residues: CASSQADREGAEAFF. CDR3 DNA sequence: TGTGCCAGCAGTCAGGCGGACAGGGAGGGCGCTGAAGCTTTCTTT. This chain uses TRBV6-6 with TRBJ1-1; 8 bases are shared with TRBD1. The V segment lost 5 bases and the J segment 6 bases; nucleotides outside the gene matches: 11. This CDR3 comprises 15 residues. The germline V gene encodes CDR1 MNHNY and CDR2 SVGAGI (reference sequence).

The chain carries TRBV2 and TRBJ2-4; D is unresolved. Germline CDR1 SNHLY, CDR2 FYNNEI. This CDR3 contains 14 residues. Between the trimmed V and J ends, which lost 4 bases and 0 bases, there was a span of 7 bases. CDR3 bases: TGTGCCAGCAGTGTCCTCCTAGCCAAAAACATTCAGTACTTC. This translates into CASSVLLAKNIQYF. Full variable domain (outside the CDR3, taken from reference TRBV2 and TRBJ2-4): EPEVTQTPSHQVTQMGQEVILRCVPISNHLYFYWYRQILGQKVEFLVSFYNNEISEKSEIFDDQFSVERPDGSNFTLKIRSTKLEDSAMYFCASSVLLAKNIQYFGAGTRLSVL.

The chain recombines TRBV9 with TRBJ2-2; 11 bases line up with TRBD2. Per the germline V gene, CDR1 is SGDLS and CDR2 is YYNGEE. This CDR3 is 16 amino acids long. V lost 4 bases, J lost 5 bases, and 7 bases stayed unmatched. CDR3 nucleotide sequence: TGTGCCAGCAGCCCACTAGCGGGAGATGTGACCGGGGAGCTGTTTTTT. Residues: CASSPLAGDVTGELFF.

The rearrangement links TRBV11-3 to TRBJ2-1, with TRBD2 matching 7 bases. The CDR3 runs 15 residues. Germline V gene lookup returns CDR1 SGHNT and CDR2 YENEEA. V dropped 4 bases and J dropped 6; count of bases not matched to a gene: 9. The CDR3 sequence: CASSSRWTRLNEQFF. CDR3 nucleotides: TGTGCCAGCAGCTCCCGGTGGACTAGGCTCAATGAGCAGTTCTTC.

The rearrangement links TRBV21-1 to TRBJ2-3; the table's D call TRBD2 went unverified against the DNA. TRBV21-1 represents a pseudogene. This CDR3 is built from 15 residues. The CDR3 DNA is TGTGCCAGCAGCAAAGGGCCGGGAGGAACAGATACGCAGTATTTT. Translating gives CASSKGPGGTDTQYF.

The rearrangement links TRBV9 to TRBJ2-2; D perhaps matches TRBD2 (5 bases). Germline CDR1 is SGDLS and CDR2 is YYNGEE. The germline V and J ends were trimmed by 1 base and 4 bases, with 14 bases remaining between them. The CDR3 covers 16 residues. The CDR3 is CASSVLPAAGTGELFF. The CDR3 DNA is TGTGCCAGCAGCGTACTCCCCGCTGCGGGCACCGGGGAGCTGTTTTTT. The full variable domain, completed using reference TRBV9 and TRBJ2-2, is DSGVTQTPKHLITATGQRVTLRCSPRSGDLSVYWYQQSLDQGLQFLIQYYNGEERAKGNILERFSAQQFPDLHSELNLSSLELGDSALYFCASSVLPAAGTGELFFGEGSRLTVL.

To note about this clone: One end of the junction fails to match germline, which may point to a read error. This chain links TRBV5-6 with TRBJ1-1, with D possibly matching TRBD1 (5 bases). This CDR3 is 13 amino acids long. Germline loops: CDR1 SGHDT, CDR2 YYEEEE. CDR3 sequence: CASSFRGNSEAFF. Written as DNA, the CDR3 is TGTGCCAGCAGCTTCCGGGGGAACTCTGAAGCTTTCTTT.

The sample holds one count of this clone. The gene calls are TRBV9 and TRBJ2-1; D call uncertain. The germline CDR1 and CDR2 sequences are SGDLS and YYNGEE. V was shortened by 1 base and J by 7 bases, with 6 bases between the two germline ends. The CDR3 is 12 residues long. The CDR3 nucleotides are TGTGCCAGCAGCGTATCTCTGAATGAGCAGTTCTTC. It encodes CASSVSLNEQFF.

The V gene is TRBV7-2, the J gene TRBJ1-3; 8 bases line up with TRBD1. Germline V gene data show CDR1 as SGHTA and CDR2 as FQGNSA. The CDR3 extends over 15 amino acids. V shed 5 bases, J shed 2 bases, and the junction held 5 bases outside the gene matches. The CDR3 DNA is TGTGCCAGCAGCCCACAGACAGGGGCTGGAAACACCATATATTTT. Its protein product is CASSPQTGAGNTIYF.

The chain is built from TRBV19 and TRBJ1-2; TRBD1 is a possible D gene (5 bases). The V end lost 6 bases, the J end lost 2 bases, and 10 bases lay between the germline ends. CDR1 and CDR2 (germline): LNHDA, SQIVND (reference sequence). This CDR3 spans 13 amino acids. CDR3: CASSVKGNYGYTF. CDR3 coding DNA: TGTGCCAGTAGCGTCAAGGGGAACTATGGCTACACCTTC.

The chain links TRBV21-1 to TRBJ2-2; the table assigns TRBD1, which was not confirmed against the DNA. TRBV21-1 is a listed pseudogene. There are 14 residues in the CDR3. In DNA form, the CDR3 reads TGTGCCAGCAGTAAAGGACAGGGCACCGGGGAGCTGTTTTTT. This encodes CASSKGQGTGELFF.

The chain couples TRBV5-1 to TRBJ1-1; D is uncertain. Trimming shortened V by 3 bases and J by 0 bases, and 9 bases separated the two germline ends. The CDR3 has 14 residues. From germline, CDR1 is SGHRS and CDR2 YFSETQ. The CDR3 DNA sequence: TGCGCCAGCAGCTCCCGACTCCTGAACACTGAAGCTTTCTTT. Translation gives CASSSRLLNTEAFF.

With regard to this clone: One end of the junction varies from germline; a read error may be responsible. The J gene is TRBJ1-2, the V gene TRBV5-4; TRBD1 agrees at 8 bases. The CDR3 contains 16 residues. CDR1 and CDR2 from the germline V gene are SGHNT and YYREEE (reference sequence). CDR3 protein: CASTLVQGTGNYGYTF. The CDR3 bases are TGTGCCAGCACCTTGGTCCAGGGGACAGGAAACTATGGCTACACCTTC.

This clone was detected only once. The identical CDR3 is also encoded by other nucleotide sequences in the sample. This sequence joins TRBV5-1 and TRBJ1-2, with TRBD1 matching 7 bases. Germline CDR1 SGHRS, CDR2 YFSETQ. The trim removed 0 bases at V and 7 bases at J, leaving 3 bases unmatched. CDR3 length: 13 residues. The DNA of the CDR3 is TGCGCCAGCAGCTTGGGACAGGGAGGTGGCTACACCTTC. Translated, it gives CASSLGQGGGYTF.

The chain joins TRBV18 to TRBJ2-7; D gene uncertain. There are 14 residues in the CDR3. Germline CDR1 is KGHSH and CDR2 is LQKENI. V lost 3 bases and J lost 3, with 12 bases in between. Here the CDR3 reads CASSPGQAHYEQYF. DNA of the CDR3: TGTGCCAGCTCACCTGGCCAGGCCCACTACGAGCAGTACTTC. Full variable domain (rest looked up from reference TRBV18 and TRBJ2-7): NAGVMQNPRHLVRRRGQEARLRCSPMKGHSHVYWYRQLPEEGLKFMVYLQKENIIDESGMPKERFSAEFPKEGPSILRIQQVVRGDSAAYFCASSPGQAHYEQYFGPGTRLTVT.

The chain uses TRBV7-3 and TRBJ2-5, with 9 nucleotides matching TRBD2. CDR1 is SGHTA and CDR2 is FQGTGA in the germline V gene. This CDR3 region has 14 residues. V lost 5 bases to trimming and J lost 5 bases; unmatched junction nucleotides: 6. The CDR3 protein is CASSVHSGSETQYF. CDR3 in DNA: TGTGCCAGCAGCGTCCATAGCGGGAGTGAGACCCAGTACTTC.

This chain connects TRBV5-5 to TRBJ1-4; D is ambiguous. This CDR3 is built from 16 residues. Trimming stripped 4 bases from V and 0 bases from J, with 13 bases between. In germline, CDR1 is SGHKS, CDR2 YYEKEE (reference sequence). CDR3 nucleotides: TGTGCCAGCAGCCCGGAGAATTCAGCAACTAATGAAAAACTGTTTTTT. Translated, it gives CASSPENSATNEKLFF.